A selection of T cell receptor beta chains follows, all from one sample in a study of T cells after yellow fever vaccination. TCRdb redid the calling of the 5' RACE reads with MiXCR, one entry per CDR3 protein. The sample shows some 390,000 distinct CDR3 sequences, 6.2% of them seen only once. The specimen was PBMCs, collected 5 days after the yellow fever booster vaccination. The source is a young man who received the YFV17D yellow fever vaccine. CDR3s include the opening cysteine and the closing phenylalanine or tryptophan. The D gene is left open where the match is weak. Part of the rows lack a size; the others show once, few, many or a class for expanded clones.

CDR3 DNA: TGTGCCAGTAGTATCGAAACTAGAGCCTTTTACAATGAGCAGTTCTTC
CDR3 protein: CASSIETRAFYNEQFF
V gene: TRBV19
CDR3 length: 16
J gene: TRBJ2-1
D gene: .
clone size: few

CDR3 DNA: TGTGCCAGCAGCTCCGCCCTTAATCCCTACACAGATACGCAGTATTTT
CDR3 protein: CASSSALNPYTDTQYF
V gene: TRBV5-4
CDR3 length: 16
J gene: TRBJ2-3
D gene: .
clone size: few

CDR3 DNA: TGCGCCAGCAGCCTATCTCACCAAGAGACCCAGTACTTC
CDR3 protein: CASSLSHQETQYF
V gene: TRBV5-1
CDR3 length: 13
J gene: TRBJ2-5
D gene: .
clone size: .

CDR3 DNA: TGCGCCAGCAGCATCGGGACAGGGGAGTATAGCGGGGAGCTGTTTTTT
CDR3 protein: CASSIGTGEYSGELFF
V gene: TRBV5-1
CDR3 length: 16
J gene: TRBJ2-2
D gene: TRBD1
clone size: few

CDR3 DNA: TGTGCCAGCAGTTTATGGGGACTAGCGGGAGCGTATGAGCAGTTCTTC
CDR3 protein: CASSLWGLAGAYEQFF
V gene: TRBV27
CDR3 length: 16
J gene: TRBJ2-1
D gene: TRBD2
clone size: .

CDR3 DNA: TGTGCCACCAGCAGAGTTCGATCTCAAGATTCACCCCTCCACTTT
CDR3 protein: CATSRVRSQDSPLHF
V gene: TRBV15
CDR3 length: 15
J gene: TRBJ1-6
D gene: .
clone size: many

CDR3 DNA: TGTGCCAGCACCGCCTGGGGGGGAGAATACAATGAGCAGTTCTTC
CDR3 protein: CASTAWGGEYNEQFF
V gene: TRBV9
CDR3 length: 15
J gene: TRBJ2-1
D gene: TRBD2
clone size: .

CDR3 DNA: TGTGCCTGGAGTCCTCGGGGTAGAGAGTTCACCAAAAACATTCAGTACTTC
CDR3 protein: CAWSPRGREFTKNIQYF
V gene: TRBV30
CDR3 length: 17
J gene: TRBJ2-4
D gene: .
clone size: few

CDR3 DNA: TGTGCCAGCAGCTTTGAGGGGGCAGTGACCCCTGAAGCTTTCTTT
CDR3 protein: CASSFEGAVTPEAFF
V gene: TRBV7-9
CDR3 length: 15
J gene: TRBJ1-1
D gene: TRBD1
clone size: .

CDR3 DNA: TGTGCCAGCAGCTTACGGGGTGACGGGAGCGCAGATACGCAGTATTTT
CDR3 protein: CASSLRGDGSADTQYF
V gene: TRBV7-2
CDR3 length: 16
J gene: TRBJ2-3
D gene: .
clone size: many

CDR3 DNA: TGCGCCAGCAGCTTGGGCCTGGCGGGAGCAAGTACTTTTGAGCAGTTCTTC
CDR3 protein: CASSLGLAGASTFEQFF
V gene: TRBV5-1
CDR3 length: 17
J gene: TRBJ2-1
D gene: TRBD2
clone size: .

CDR3 DNA: TGTGCCAGCAGCTTAAGTCCCAACCCGCGCAATGAGCAGTTCTTC
CDR3 protein: CASSLSPNPRNEQFF
V gene: TRBV7-3
CDR3 length: 15
J gene: TRBJ2-1
D gene: .
clone size: many

CDR3 DNA: TGTGCCAGCAGCGTCGGGTCCACGAGCTCTGGAAACACCATATATTTT
CDR3 protein: CASSVGSTSSGNTIYF
V gene: TRBV9
CDR3 length: 16
J gene: TRBJ1-3
D gene: .
clone size: .

CDR3 DNA: TGTGCCATCAGTGAACACCCGCGGAACATTCAGTACTTC
CDR3 protein: CAISEHPRNIQYF
V gene: TRBV10-3
CDR3 length: 13
J gene: TRBJ2-4
D gene: .
clone size: few

CDR3 DNA: TGTGCCAGCAGTCCTTTTAGCGGGAGCTACGAGCAGTACTTC
CDR3 protein: CASSPFSGSYEQYF
V gene: TRBV27
CDR3 length: 14
J gene: TRBJ2-7
D gene: TRBD2
clone size: few

CDR3 DNA: TGCGCCAGCAGCCAAGAAAGAGCGGGAGGGACAGATACGCAGTATTTT
CDR3 protein: CASSQERAGGTDTQYF
V gene: TRBV4-3
CDR3 length: 16
J gene: TRBJ2-3
D gene: TRBD2
clone size: few

CDR3 DNA: TGTGCCAGCAGTCTGGGGACTAGCGGATTAAACGCGAACACCGGGGAGCTGTTTTTT
CDR3 protein: CASSLGTSGLNANTGELFF
V gene: TRBV12-3/TRBV12-4
CDR3 length: 19
J gene: TRBJ2-2
D gene: TRBD2
clone size: .

CDR3 DNA: TGTGCCAGCAGCTTAATTAGCGGGGGCACCGAGCAGTACTTC
CDR3 protein: CASSLISGGTEQYF
V gene: TRBV11-2
CDR3 length: 14
J gene: TRBJ2-7
D gene: TRBD2
clone size: few

CDR3 DNA: TGCGCCAGCAGTCATCCTTCTAAGGGGGCTAATCAGCCCCAGCATTTT
CDR3 protein: CASSHPSKGANQPQHF
V gene: TRBV23-1
CDR3 length: 16
J gene: TRBJ1-5
D gene: TRBD1
clone size: .

CDR3 DNA: TGTGCCATCCCGGACCCGGGGGGACTAGCGGGAACGTGCGATGAGCAGTTCTTC
CDR3 protein: CAIPDPGGLAGTCDEQFF
V gene: TRBV7-3
CDR3 length: 18
J gene: TRBJ2-1
D gene: TRBD2
clone size: many

CDR3 DNA: TGTGCCAGCAGCTTAGGGCTCCCGGCGCTTGAGCAGTTCTTC
CDR3 protein: CASSLGLPALEQFF
V gene: TRBV7-2
CDR3 length: 14
J gene: TRBJ2-1
D gene: .
clone size: .

CDR3 DNA: TGCGCCAGCAGCCGGGAGGTAACAGGGGGGTCCTACGAGCAGTACTTC
CDR3 protein: CASSREVTGGSYEQYF
V gene: TRBV5-1
CDR3 length: 16
J gene: TRBJ2-7
D gene: .
clone size: .

CDR3 DNA: TGCAGTGCTAGAGAAGGGACGCAGCGTGCAGAGCAGTACTTC
CDR3 protein: CSAREGTQRAEQYF
V gene: TRBV20-1
CDR3 length: 14
J gene: TRBJ2-7
D gene: .
clone size: many

CDR3 DNA: TGTGCCTGGAGTACTAGCGGAGGCCGGGAGCAGTACTTC
CDR3 protein: CAWSTSGGREQYF
V gene: TRBV30
CDR3 length: 13
J gene: TRBJ2-7
D gene: TRBD2
clone size: .

CDR3 DNA: TGCAGTGCTAGCGATTTAAGTGAGCAGGGGCGACCCTACGAGCAGTACTTC
CDR3 protein: CSASDLSEQGRPYEQYF
V gene: TRBV20-1
CDR3 length: 17
J gene: TRBJ2-7
D gene: .
clone size: few

CDR3 DNA: TGTGCCAGTAGTCCAAGACTAGCGGTAACAGATACGCAGTATTTT
CDR3 protein: CASSPRLAVTDTQYF
V gene: TRBV19
CDR3 length: 15
J gene: TRBJ2-3
D gene: TRBD2
clone size: few

CDR3 DNA: TGTGCCAGCAGCTTAATAGCCCCCGGCCACGAGCAGTACTTC
CDR3 protein: CASSLIAPGHEQYF
V gene: TRBV7-2
CDR3 length: 14
J gene: TRBJ2-7
D gene: .
clone size: many

CDR3 DNA: TGCGCCAGCAGCCCCCCCACAGATACGCAGTATTTT
CDR3 protein: CASSPPTDTQYF
V gene: TRBV5-1
CDR3 length: 12
J gene: TRBJ2-3
D gene: .
clone size: many

CDR3 DNA: TGTGCCAGCAGGGACCCCACGTACGAGCAGTACTTC
CDR3 protein: CASRDPTYEQYF
V gene: TRBV6-2/TRBV6-3
CDR3 length: 12
J gene: TRBJ2-7
D gene: .
clone size: few

CDR3 DNA: TGTGCCAGCAGCCGCCGGACAGGGCAGAACACTGAAGCTTTCTTT
CDR3 protein: CASSRRTGQNTEAFF
V gene: TRBV7-9
CDR3 length: 15
J gene: TRBJ1-1
D gene: TRBD1
clone size: many

CDR3 DNA: TGTGCCATCAGTGGCGGGACGGATCAAGAGACCCAGTACTTC
CDR3 protein: CAISGGTDQETQYF
V gene: TRBV10-3
CDR3 length: 14
J gene: TRBJ2-5
D gene: .
clone size: .

CDR3 DNA: TGTGCCAGCTCAGAGCAGGGAACCGAAGCTTTCTTT
CDR3 protein: CASSEQGTEAFF
V gene: TRBV18
CDR3 length: 12
J gene: TRBJ1-1
D gene: .
clone size: .

CDR3 DNA: TGCAGTGCTAGAAGGAGGGCTAGCGGTCCCTACGAGCAGTACTTC
CDR3 protein: CSARRRASGPYEQYF
V gene: TRBV20-1
CDR3 length: 15
J gene: TRBJ2-7
D gene: TRBD2
clone size: .

CDR3 DNA: TGTGCCAGCAGCTTAGCGAGCGGGGTTTCGGTCTACGAGCAGTACTTC
CDR3 protein: CASSLASGVSVYEQYF
V gene: TRBV7-9
CDR3 length: 16
J gene: TRBJ2-7
D gene: TRBD2
clone size: many

CDR3 DNA: TGTGCCAGCAGCTTAGCGGTCCAGTTCTCCTACGAGCAGTACTTC
CDR3 protein: CASSLAVQFSYEQYF
V gene: TRBV7-2
CDR3 length: 15
J gene: TRBJ2-7
D gene: .
clone size: few

CDR3 DNA: TGCGCCAGCAGCTTGGCACTAGCGGGGGTTTACAATGAGCAGTTCTTC
CDR3 protein: CASSLALAGVYNEQFF
V gene: TRBV5-1
CDR3 length: 16
J gene: TRBJ2-1
D gene: TRBD2
clone size: many

CDR3 DNA: TGTGCCACCAGTGACCCTTCGAGACTAGCGGGAGGTTACCAAGAGACCCAGTACTTC
CDR3 protein: CATSDPSRLAGGYQETQYF
V gene: TRBV24-1
CDR3 length: 19
J gene: TRBJ2-5
D gene: TRBD2
clone size: .

CDR3 DNA: TGCGCCAGCAGCTTGGAGGGCAGCCTCTCCTACGAGCAGTACTTC
CDR3 protein: CASSLEGSLSYEQYF
V gene: TRBV5-1
CDR3 length: 15
J gene: TRBJ2-7
D gene: .
clone size: .

CDR3 DNA: TGTGCCAGCAACCCGGGGGGGGTGGCCGGGGAGCTGTTTTTT
CDR3 protein: CASNPGGVAGELFF
V gene: TRBV12-3/TRBV12-4
CDR3 length: 14
J gene: TRBJ2-2
D gene: TRBD2
clone size: many

CDR3 DNA: TGTGCCAGCAGTTTAGTTTTAGCGGGAGGGCGCTACAATGAGCAGTTCTTC
CDR3 protein: CASSLVLAGGRYNEQFF
V gene: TRBV28
CDR3 length: 17
J gene: TRBJ2-1
D gene: TRBD2
clone size: many

CDR3 DNA: TGTGCCAGCAGCCAGCGGGCTAGCGGGAGTTACGAGCAGTACTTC
CDR3 protein: CASSQRASGSYEQYF
V gene: TRBV4-2
CDR3 length: 15
J gene: TRBJ2-7
D gene: TRBD2
clone size: few

CDR3 DNA: TGTGCCAGCAGCCCACATACCACTAGCGGGGGTGACAATGAGCAGTTCTTC
CDR3 protein: CASSPHTTSGGDNEQFF
V gene: TRBV9
CDR3 length: 17
J gene: TRBJ2-1
D gene: TRBD2
clone size: few

CDR3 DNA: TGTGCCAGCAGTGAAGCGCGGGTTCTGGTAGAGCAGTTCTTC
CDR3 protein: CASSEARVLVEQFF
V gene: TRBV2
CDR3 length: 14
J gene: TRBJ2-1
D gene: .
clone size: .

CDR3 DNA: TGTGCCAGCAGCCCTGGGACAGGGGGCGAGACCCAGTACTTC
CDR3 protein: CASSPGTGGETQYF
V gene: TRBV7-2
CDR3 length: 14
J gene: TRBJ2-5
D gene: TRBD1
clone size: many

CDR3 DNA: TGTGCCAGCAGTTACCGCGGGGGGGAGACCCAGTACTTC
CDR3 protein: CASSYRGGETQYF
V gene: TRBV7-2
CDR3 length: 13
J gene: TRBJ2-5
D gene: TRBD2
clone size: many